This T cell receptor (beta chain) was found in a study of T cell responses to AZD1222 COVID-19 vaccine. Libraries were prepared by immunoSEQ multiplex PCR; TCRdb keeps only in-frame clonotypes and omits some of them. The data show about 26,000 clones, with approximately 88% seen just once and 2.5% to 3% held by the top ten. The CDR3 runs to 15 residues. Trimming took 8 bases from V and 7 from J; bases not matched to a gene: 12. The germline gives CDR1 MNHEY, CDR2 SVGAGI. Study observations and caveats: At 160-218 and 743-854, vaccine-associated CD4 TCRs were dominant, and they spanned spike. Donors were largely white British and mainly female; clonal diversity was possibly underestimated. The peak T cell response came first, and repertoires were sampled only after it.

This clone was seen once. Its antigen remains unidentified. The chain links TRBV6-5 to TRBJ2-1; TRBD2 agrees at 9 bases. Sequencing used peripheral blood, obtained 28 days after the second AZD1222 dose. This sequence was found in an adult who received the AZD1222 COVID-19 vaccine. Here the CDR3 DNA reads TGTGCCAGCTATAGTCCGCGGGGGGGGACTAATGAGCAGTTCTTC. Its translation is CASYSPRGGTNEQFF.